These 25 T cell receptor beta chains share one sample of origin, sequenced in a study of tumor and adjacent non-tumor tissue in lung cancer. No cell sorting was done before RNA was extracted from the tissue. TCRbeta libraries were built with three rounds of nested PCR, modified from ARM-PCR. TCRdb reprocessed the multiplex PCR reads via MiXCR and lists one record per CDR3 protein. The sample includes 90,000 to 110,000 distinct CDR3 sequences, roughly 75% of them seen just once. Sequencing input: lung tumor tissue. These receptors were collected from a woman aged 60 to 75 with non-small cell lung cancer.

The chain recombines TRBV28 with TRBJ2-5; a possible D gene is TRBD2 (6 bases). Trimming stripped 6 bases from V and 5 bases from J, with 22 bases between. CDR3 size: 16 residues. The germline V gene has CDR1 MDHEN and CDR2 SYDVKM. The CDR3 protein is CASRTPGTAGVETQYF. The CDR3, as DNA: TGTGCCAGCAGAACTCCCGGCACAGCGGGCGTCGAGACCCAGTACTTC.

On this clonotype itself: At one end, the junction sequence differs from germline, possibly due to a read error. CDR3 protein: CASSPGGGTGVLFF. DNA for the CDR3: TGTGCCAGCAGTCCAGGGGGAGGGACCGGGGTGCTGTTTTTT. The rearrangement joins TRBV6-5 to TRBJ2-2; perhaps D is TRBD1 or TRBD2 (7 bases each). CDR1 MNHEY and CDR2 SVGAGI come from the germline V gene. The CDR3 has 14 amino acids.

The DNA for the CDR3 is TGTGCCAGCAGCTCAACGTTGACAGCCTACGAGCAGTACTTC. It codes for CASSSTLTAYEQYF. V and J are TRBV11-2 and TRBJ2-7; D perhaps matches TRBD1 (5 bases). V was shortened by 4 bases and J by 2 bases, with 12 bases between the two germline ends. Germline CDR1 reads SGHAT; CDR2 reads FQNNGV. The CDR3 has 14 amino acids.

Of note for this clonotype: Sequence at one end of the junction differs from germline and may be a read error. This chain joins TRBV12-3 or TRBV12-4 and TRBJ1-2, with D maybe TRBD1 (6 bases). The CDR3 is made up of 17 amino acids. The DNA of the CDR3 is TGTACCAGCAGTTCCAGGGGCGGTGGAGGTTTTAACTATGGCTACACCTTC. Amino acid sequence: CTSSSRGGGGFNYGYTF.

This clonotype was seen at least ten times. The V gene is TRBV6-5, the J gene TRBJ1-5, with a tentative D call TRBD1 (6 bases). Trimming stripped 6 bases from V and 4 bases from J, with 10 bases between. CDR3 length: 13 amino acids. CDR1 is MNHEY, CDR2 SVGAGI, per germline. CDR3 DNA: TGTGCCAGCAGCCGGACAGTTAATCAGCCCCAGCATTTT. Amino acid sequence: CASSRTVNQPQHF.

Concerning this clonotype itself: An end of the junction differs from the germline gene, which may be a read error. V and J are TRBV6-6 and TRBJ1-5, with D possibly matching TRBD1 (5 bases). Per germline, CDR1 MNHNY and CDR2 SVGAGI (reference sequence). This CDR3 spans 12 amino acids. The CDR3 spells CASRGGLQPHHF. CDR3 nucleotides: TGTGCCAGTCGCGGGGGGTTGCAGCCCCACCATTTT.

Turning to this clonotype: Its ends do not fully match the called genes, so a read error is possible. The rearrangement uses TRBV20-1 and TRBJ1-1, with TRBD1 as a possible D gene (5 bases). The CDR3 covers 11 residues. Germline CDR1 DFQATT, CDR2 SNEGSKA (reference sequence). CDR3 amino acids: CRAGANTEAFF. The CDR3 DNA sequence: TGTAGAGCTGGGGCGAACACTGAAGCTTTCTTT.

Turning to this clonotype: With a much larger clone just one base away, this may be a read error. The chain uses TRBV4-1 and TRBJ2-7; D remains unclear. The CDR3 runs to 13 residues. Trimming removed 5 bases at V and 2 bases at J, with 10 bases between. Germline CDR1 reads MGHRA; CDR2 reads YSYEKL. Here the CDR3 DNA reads TGCGCCAGCAGCATGGGGTTCCCCTACGAGCAGTACTTC. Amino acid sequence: CASSMGFPYEQYF.

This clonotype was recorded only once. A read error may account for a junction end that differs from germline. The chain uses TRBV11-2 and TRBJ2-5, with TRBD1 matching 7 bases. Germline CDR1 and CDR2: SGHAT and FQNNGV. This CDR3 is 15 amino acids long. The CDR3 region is CVSRSTGIGGGTQYF. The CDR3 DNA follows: TGTGTCAGCAGATCGACAGGGATAGGGGGCGGGACCCAGTACTTC.

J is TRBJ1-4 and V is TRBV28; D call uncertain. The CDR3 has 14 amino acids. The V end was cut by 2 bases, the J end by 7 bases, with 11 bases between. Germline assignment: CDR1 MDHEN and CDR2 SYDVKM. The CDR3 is CASSLGVAVEKLFF. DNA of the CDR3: TGTGCCAGCAGTTTAGGAGTGGCAGTTGAAAAACTGTTTTTT.

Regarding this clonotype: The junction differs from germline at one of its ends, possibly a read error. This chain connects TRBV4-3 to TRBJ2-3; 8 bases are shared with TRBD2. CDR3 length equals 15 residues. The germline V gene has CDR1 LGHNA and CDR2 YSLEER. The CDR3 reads CTSSQESGRADAQYF. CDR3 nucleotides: TGCACCAGCAGCCAAGAGAGCGGGAGAGCAGATGCGCAGTATTTT.

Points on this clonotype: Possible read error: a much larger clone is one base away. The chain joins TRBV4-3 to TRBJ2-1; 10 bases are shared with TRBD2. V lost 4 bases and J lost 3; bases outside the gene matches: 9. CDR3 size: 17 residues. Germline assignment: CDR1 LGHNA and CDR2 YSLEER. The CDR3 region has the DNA TGCGCCAGCAGCCCCATGCCCGCTAGCGGGGGCTACAATGAGCAGTTCTTC. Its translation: CASSPMPASGGYNEQFF.

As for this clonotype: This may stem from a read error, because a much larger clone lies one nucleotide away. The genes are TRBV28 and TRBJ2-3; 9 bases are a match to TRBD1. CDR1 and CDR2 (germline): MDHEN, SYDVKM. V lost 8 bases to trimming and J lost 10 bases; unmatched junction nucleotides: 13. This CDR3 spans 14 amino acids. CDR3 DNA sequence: TGTGCCAGCTGTCAACAGGGGGCCCTCCAACCGCAGTATTTT. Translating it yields CASCQQGALQPQYF.

CDR3 protein: CASSLGLAGDRDTQYF. As DNA, the CDR3 is TGTGCCAGCAGCTTGGGGCTAGCGGGGGACAGGGATACGCAGTATTTT. The chain links TRBV11-2 to TRBJ2-3, with TRBD2 matching over 10 bases. The germline CDR1 and CDR2 sequences are SGHAT and FQNNGV. The CDR3 contains 16 residues. V lost 3 bases and J lost 6; bases outside the gene matches: 9.

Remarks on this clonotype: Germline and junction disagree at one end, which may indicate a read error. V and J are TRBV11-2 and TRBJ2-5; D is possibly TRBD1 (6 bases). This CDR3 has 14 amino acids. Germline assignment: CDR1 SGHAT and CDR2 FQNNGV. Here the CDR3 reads CASSPQGDQETQYF. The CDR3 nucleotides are TGTGCCAGCAGTCCACAGGGTGATCAAGAAACCCAGTACTTC.

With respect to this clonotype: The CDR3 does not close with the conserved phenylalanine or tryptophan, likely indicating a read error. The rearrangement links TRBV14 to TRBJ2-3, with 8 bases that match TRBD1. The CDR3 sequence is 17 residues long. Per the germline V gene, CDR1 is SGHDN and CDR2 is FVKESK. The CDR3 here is CASSQERRQGMTDTQYL. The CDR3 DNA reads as TGTGCCAGCAGCCAAGAACGGAGACAGGGGATGACAGATACACAGTATTTG.

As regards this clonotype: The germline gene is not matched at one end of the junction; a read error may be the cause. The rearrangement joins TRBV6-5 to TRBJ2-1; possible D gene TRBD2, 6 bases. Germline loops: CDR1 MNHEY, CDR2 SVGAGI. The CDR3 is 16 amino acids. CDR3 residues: CATSYYAGQGPDEQFF. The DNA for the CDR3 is TGTGCCACCAGTTACTATGCGGGGCAGGGTCCAGATGAGCAGTTCTTC.

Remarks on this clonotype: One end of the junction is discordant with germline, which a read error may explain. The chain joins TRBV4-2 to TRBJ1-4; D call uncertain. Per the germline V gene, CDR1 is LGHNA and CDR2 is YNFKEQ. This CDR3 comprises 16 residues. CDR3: CASSHDGLRGNQKLFF. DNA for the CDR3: TGTGCCAGTAGCCATGATGGACTCCGAGGGAATCAAAAACTGTTTTTT.

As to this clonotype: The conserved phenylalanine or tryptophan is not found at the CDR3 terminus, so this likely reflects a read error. DNA for the CDR3: TGTGCCAGCAGAAGGAACAGGGACGGTCAGCCCCAGCATCTT. Protein product: CASRRNRDGQPQHL. The J gene is TRBJ1-5, the V gene TRBV6-1, with D tentatively TRBD1 (6 bases). Per the germline V gene, CDR1 is MNHNS and CDR2 is SASEGT. The CDR3 has 14 amino acids. V was trimmed by 6 bases and J by 6 bases, leaving 15 bases between them.

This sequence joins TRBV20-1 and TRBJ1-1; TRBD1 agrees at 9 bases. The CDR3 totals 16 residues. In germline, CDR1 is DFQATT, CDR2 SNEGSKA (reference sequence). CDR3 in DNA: TGCAGGGCAACTGCGGGACAGGGTAGACAGAACACTGAAGCTTTCTTT. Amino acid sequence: CRATAGQGRQNTEAFF.

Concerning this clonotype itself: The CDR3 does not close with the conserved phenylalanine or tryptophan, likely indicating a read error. The CDR3 bases are TGTGCCAGCAGCCAAGACTTTCCCTCCACAGATACGCAGTATCTT. Protein product: CASSQDFPSTDTQYL. This chain links TRBV4-2 with TRBJ2-3; D remains unclear. Trimming shortened V by 0 bases and J by 2 bases, and 9 bases separated the two germline ends. This CDR3 region has 15 residues. Germline CDR1 LGHNA, CDR2 YNFKEQ.

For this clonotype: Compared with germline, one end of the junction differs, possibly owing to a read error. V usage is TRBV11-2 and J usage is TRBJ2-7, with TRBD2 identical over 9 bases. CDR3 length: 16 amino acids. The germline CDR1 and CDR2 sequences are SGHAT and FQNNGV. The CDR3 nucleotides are TGTGCCATCAGCCTTTTAGCGGGGGCGAATTATTACGAGCAGTACTTC. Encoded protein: CAISLLAGANYYEQYF.

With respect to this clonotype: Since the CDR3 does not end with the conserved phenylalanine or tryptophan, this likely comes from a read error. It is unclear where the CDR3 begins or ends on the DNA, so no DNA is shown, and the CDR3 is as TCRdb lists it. CDR3 sequence: CASSYGRVDSPFQY. V and J are TRBV6-2 or TRBV6-3 and TRBJ1-6. Both ends counted, the CDR3 spans 14 residues. In germline, CDR1 is MNHEY, CDR2 SVGEGT.

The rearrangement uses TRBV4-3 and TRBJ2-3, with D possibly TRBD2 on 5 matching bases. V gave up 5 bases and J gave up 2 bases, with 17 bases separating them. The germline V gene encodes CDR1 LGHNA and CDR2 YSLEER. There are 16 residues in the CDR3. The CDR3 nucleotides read TGCGCCAGCAGCGAGAGGGTAGAGGTCATCACAGATACGCAGTATTTT. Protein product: CASSERVEVITDTQYF.

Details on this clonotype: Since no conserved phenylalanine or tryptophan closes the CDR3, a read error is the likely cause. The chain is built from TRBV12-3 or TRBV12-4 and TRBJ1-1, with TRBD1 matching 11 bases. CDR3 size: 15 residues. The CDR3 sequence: CANTADGTGGTEAFS. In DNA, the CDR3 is TGCGCCAACACCGCGGATGGGACAGGGGGCACTGAAGCTTTCTCT.